The T cell receptor (beta chain) under discussion was sequenced for a study of cytomegalovirus exposure and HLA in healthy donors. Study-level results: What was likely a sequencing artifact was a cluster of highly shared sequence variants.

The CDR3 is 15 residues long. The V end was cut by 4 bases, the J end by 6 bases, with 19 bases between. The germline V gene encodes CDR1 SGHVS and CDR2 FQNEAQ. A note on this clone: The antigen is not known.

PCR involved 60 Vbeta and 13 Jbeta primers. The protocol was immunoSEQ multiplex PCR, while the TCRdb copy is restricted to in-frame clones and leaves out a portion. The sample lists 160,000 or so clones, roughly 80% occurring once. The receptor was derived from a man aged 25-45 years in good health and CMV-seronegative. The V call is TRBV7-8, the J call TRBJ2-7; D is perhaps TRBD2 (6 bases). The sequencing sample was made of PBMCs. The CDR3 DNA reads as TGTGCCAGCAGCTCTATTAGCGGTAGGGGAATCGAGCAGTACTTC. It yields the protein CASSSISGRGIEQYF.